This entry features one TCR beta chain sequence. Its matching antigen is unknown. V gave up 5 bases and J gave up 4 bases, with 17 bases separating them. This CDR3 contains 15 residues. The germline V gene has CDR1 MNHNY and CDR2 SVGAGI (reference sequence). The assay was immunoSEQ multiplex PCR, and TCRdb's table has in-frame clones only and misses some. The sample has around 980,000 clones, 75% to 80% seen once. This entry belongs to a study of shared clonotypes between healthy human individuals. Notes on the study in general: Shared across several donors were about 4.6% of the naive CD4 clonotypes.

The chain joins TRBV6-6 to TRBJ1-2; a possible D gene is TRBD1 (5 bases). This receptor was taken from a man younger than 35 in good health. Some clones in this sample may be carry-over from other donors' samples. The sample taken for sequencing was memory CD4+ T cells from PBMCs. Subset reported: CD45RA-negative fraction. The CDR3 loop is CASSGRGREFYGYTF. CDR3 sequence (DNA): TGTGCCAGCAGTGGGCGAGGCAGGGAATTCTATGGCTACACCTTC.